Detailed here is one T cell receptor (beta chain). This specimen belongs to a study of T cell responses to AZD1222 COVID-19 vaccine. The assay was immunoSEQ multiplex PCR, and TCRdb's table has in-frame clones only and misses some. The sample includes roughly 150,000 clones, approximately 89% of them seen just once. V shed 2 bases, J shed 4 bases, and the junction held 5 bases outside the gene matches. Germline V gene sequence: CDR1 SGHTA, CDR2 FQGNSA. The length of the CDR3 is 15 residues. The source is an adult in good health. Here the sequenced sample was peripheral blood, taken on day 0 of MenACWY control vaccination. The rearrangement links TRBV7-2 to TRBJ2-7; 10 bases align to TRBD2. As DNA, the CDR3 is TGTGCCAGCAGCTTATTAGGACTAGCGGTTTACGAGCAGTACTTC. It encodes CASSLLGLAVYEQYF.